This is a list of T cell receptor beta chains from one sample in a study of regulatory T cells in long-lasting Graves disease. TCRdb fed the multiplex PCR reads into MiXCR, producing one record per CDR3 protein. The table has 350,000 to 450,000 distinct CDR3 sequences, roughly 25% seen once. The sample consisted of peripheral blood mononuclear cells (PBMCs), taken when the disease was refractory, from a patient treated with antithyroid drugs. Receptors originate from a woman in her forties with Graves disease. Each CDR3 is given with its conserved first and last residue. Fields, in order: J gene, D gene, V gene, clone size, CDR3 DNA, CDR3 protein. The D gene is left open where the match is weak. Where a row states a size, it is once, few, many or the class of an expanded clone; other rows omit it.

>TRBJ1-5|-|TRBV7-8|few
TGTGCCAGCAGCTTAACCCCGGGACTCATCACGGGCAATCAGCCCCAGCATTTT
CASSLTPGLITGNQPQHF
>TRBJ1-2|TRBD1|TRBV28|few
TGTGCCAGCAGTTTCTGGGACAGGGAGGATGGCTACACCTTC
CASSFWDREDGYTF
>TRBJ2-7|-|TRBV5-6|few
TGTGCCAGCAGCTCTGGGTTCGCGAGGGAGCAGTACTTC
CASSSGFAREQYF
>TRBJ1-4|-|TRBV29-1|many
TGCAGCGTTGAATATGGAATTGGTGAAAAACTGTTTTTT
CSVEYGIGEKLFF
>TRBJ2-6|-|TRBV12-3/TRBV12-4|many
TGTGCCAGCAGTTTTGTTGGGTCCGGGGCCAACGTCCTGACTTTC
CASSFVGSGANVLTF
>TRBJ1-1|-|TRBV7-9|many
TGTGCCAGCAACCCCCGGACAGCAAACACTGAAGCTTTCTTT
CASNPRTANTEAFF
>TRBJ1-1|-|TRBV6-1|-
TGTGCCAGTCTACAGCTAACAAACGCTGAAGCTTTCTTT
CASLQLTNAEAFF
>TRBJ2-2|TRBD1|TRBV6-5|-
TGTGCCAGCAGTTCGGCCACAGGGGACGGGAACACCGGGGAGCTGTTTTTT
CASSSATGDGNTGELFF
>TRBJ1-1|-|TRBV30|many
TGTGCCTCACAAACGGAGGGAAACACTGAAGCTTTCTTT
CASQTEGNTEAFF
>TRBJ1-5|-|TRBV6-1|many
TGTGCCAGCAGCGTAGACAGATACAATCAGCCCCAGCATTTT
CASSVDRYNQPQHF
>TRBJ2-7|TRBD1|TRBV28|many
TGTGCCAGCTACCCAGACAGGGTACCATCCGAGCAGTACTTC
CASYPDRVPSEQYF
>TRBJ1-6|-|TRBV7-2|-
TGTGCCAGCAGCTTGAGCGGGAGGGCTGAAGATTCACCCCTCCACTTT
CASSLSGRAEDSPLHF
>TRBJ2-7|-|TRBV28|many
TGTGCCAGCAGCTCCGACAGAATCTACGAGCAGTACTTC
CASSSDRIYEQYF
>TRBJ1-1|-|TRBV6-1|many
TGTGCCAGCAGTGAAGAGGGGGGGAGCACTGAAGCTTTCTTT
CASSEEGGSTEAFF
>TRBJ1-5|-|TRBV5-1|many
TGCGCCAGCAGCTTGGCCGCAGCAGTAAGGGGCAATCAGCCCCAGCATTTT
CASSLAAAVRGNQPQHF
>TRBJ2-7|TRBD2|TRBV6-2/TRBV6-3|few
TGTGCCAGCAGTTACGAGGGGACTAGCGGGCCAGCCTACGAGCAGTACTTC
CASSYEGTSGPAYEQYF
>TRBJ2-2|-|TRBV12-3/TRBV12-4|-
TGTGCCAGCAGTTCCCGCGGGTGGGGCGGGGAGCTGTTTTTT
CASSSRGWGGELFF
>TRBJ2-1|-|TRBV25-1|few
TGTGCCAGCAGTACCCCCTTTGGGATCCGTGAGCAGTTCTTT
CASSTPFGIREQFF
>TRBJ2-5|-|TRBV4-2|few
TGTGCCAGCAGCCAAGCAAACCTAGGGGGAGAGACCCAGTACTTC
CASSQANLGGETQYF
>TRBJ1-1|-|TRBV9|few
TGTGCCAGCAGCGGCCAAGAGCCGGGAGAGACTGAAGCTTTCTTT
CASSGQEPGETEAFF
>TRBJ2-7|-|TRBV24-1|many
TGTGCCACCAGTGATTCGTCAGGGAGGCCCTACGAGCAGTACTTC
CATSDSSGRPYEQYF
>TRBJ2-7|-|TRBV12-3/TRBV12-4|many
TGTGCCAGCGCAAACCCGGAGGGCGGGTCCTACGAGCAGTACTTC
CASANPEGGSYEQYF
>TRBJ1-1|TRBD1|TRBV25-1|few
TGTGCCAGCAGTGATGACAGGGGATTAGGCGCTGAAGCTTTCTTT
CASSDDRGLGAEAFF
>TRBJ1-1|-|TRBV7-9|-
TGTGCCAGCAGCTTTTTCCCAGGGGTGAACACTGAAGCTTTCTTT
CASSFFPGVNTEAFF
>TRBJ2-5|-|TRBV7-8|many
TGTGCCAGCAGTTCCACGCTGGGAGTGGAGGAGACCCAGTACTTC
CASSSTLGVEETQYF
>TRBJ2-7|-|TRBV28|many
TGTGCCAGCAGTGCGCGCGGGATCCTCTCCTACGAGCAGTACTTC
CASSARGILSYEQYF
>TRBJ1-1|-|TRBV28|many
TGTGCCAGCAGTTTAAGACACCCTGAAGCTTTCTTT
CASSLRHPEAFF
>TRBJ2-7|TRBD2|TRBV20-1|many
TGCAGTGCAAAGAGTGGGCTAGCGGGAAGCTCCTACGAGCAGTACTTC
CSAKSGLAGSSYEQYF
>TRBJ1-4|-|TRBV13|-
TGTGCCAGCAGCCAAGGACGAGGATTCTATGAAAAACTGTTTTTT
CASSQGRGFYEKLFF
>TRBJ1-1|-|TRBV2|many
TGTGCCAGCAGTTGGACGTACGTTCTCACTGAAGCTTTCTTT
CASSWTYVLTEAFF
>TRBJ1-6|TRBD1|TRBV13|few
TGTGCCAGCAGCCCAGCCTGGCCGGGACAGGGGGCTTCACCCCTCCACTTT
CASSPAWPGQGASPLHF
>TRBJ1-5|-|TRBV5-5|many
TGTGCCAGCAGCCCACGGAGAGAGAATCAGCCCCAGCATTTT
CASSPRRENQPQHF
>TRBJ2-2|-|TRBV28|many
TGTGCCAGCGGATCCATAGACGTGGCTGGGGGAACCGGGGAGCTGTTTTTT
CASGSIDVAGGTGELFF
>TRBJ1-3|-|TRBV10-3|few
TGTGCCATCAAAAGAGGCGATTTGGGGGGATACTCTGGAAACACCATATATTTT
CAIKRGDLGGYSGNTIYF
>TRBJ1-5|-|TRBV28|many
TGTGCCAGCAGCCAATCCTCACGGACAGATAGCAATCAGCCCCAGCATTTT
CASSQSSRTDSNQPQHF
>TRBJ1-5|TRBD1|TRBV10-1|many
TGCGCCAGCAGTGGGACAGGGCATCAGCCCCAGCATTTT
CASSGTGHQPQHF
>TRBJ2-5|-|TRBV11-2|many
TGTGCCAGCAGCCCCCGCCGAGTCCCGCCCCAAGAGACCCAGTACTTC
CASSPRRVPPQETQYF
>TRBJ2-7|TRBD2|TRBV5-5|many
TGTGCCAGCAGCCTTCGGACGGGAGGCGAGCAGTACTTC
CASSLRTGGEQYF
>TRBJ2-1|TRBD2|TRBV20-1|many
TGCAGTGCTAGAGATTTCGCGGGAGGGCCCAATGAGCAGTTCTTC
CSARDFAGGPNEQFF
>TRBJ2-7|-|TRBV3-1|-
TGTGCCAGCAGCCAAGAATTCGGCCCGGCCGCCTACGAGCAGTACTTC
CASSQEFGPAAYEQYF
>TRBJ2-7|-|TRBV20-1|few
TGCAGTGCTTGGGGGACCGCCGCCTACGAGCAGTACTTC
CSAWGTAAYEQYF
>TRBJ1-4|TRBD1|TRBV6-1|once
TGTGCCAGCAGCCCACACGGGACAGGGTACAAGGAAAAACTGTTTTTT
CASSPHGTGYKEKLFF
>TRBJ1-1|TRBD1|TRBV4-1|-
TGCGCCAGCAGCCAAGATCCAAACAGGGGGAGGACTGAAGCTTTCTTT
CASSQDPNRGRTEAFF
>TRBJ2-4|-|TRBV12-3/TRBV12-4|-
TGTGCCAGCAGTTTAGAACTAGTATCTCAGTACTTC
CASSLELVSQYF
>TRBJ1-5|TRBD1|TRBV2|many
TGTGCCAGCAGAGATCCAGGGGGCGCGGGCAATCAGCCCCAGCATTTT
CASRDPGGAGNQPQHF
>TRBJ1-2|-|TRBV6-2/TRBV6-3|-
TGTGCCAGCAGCCCTTGGGGGGAGGAGTATGGCTACACCTTC
CASSPWGEEYGYTF
>TRBJ2-7|-|TRBV29-1|many
TGCAGCGTTGCCGCGCGGCGGGCCTTTTCGGTCGTCGAGCAGTACTTC
CSVAARRAFSVVEQYF
>TRBJ2-7|TRBD2|TRBV9|many
TGTGCCAGCAGCGTGGGTAGCGGGAGTTACGAGCAGTACTTC
CASSVGSGSYEQYF
>TRBJ2-5|TRBD1|TRBV28|many
TGTGCCAGCAGACCGACAGGGGGCGGACAAGAGACCCAGTACTTC
CASRPTGGGQETQYF
>TRBJ1-6|-|TRBV2|many
TGTGCCAGCAGTGAAATGGCTCCAGGCAATAACTCACCCCTCCACTTT
CASSEMAPGNNSPLHF
>TRBJ1-1|-|TRBV2|many
TGTGCCAGCAGTGAGCAGGGCGGTGGCACTGAAGCTTTCTTT
CASSEQGGGTEAFF
>TRBJ2-7|-|TRBV5-5|many
TGTGCCAGCAGCTTGGACAGTCTCCTACGAGTGCAGTACTTC
CASSLDSLLRVQYF
>TRBJ1-5|-|TRBV28|many
TGTGCCAGCACTCTGAGACAGGAAAATCAGCCCCAGCATTTT
CASTLRQENQPQHF